This T cell receptor beta chain was found in a study of memory CD4+ T cells and cytomegalovirus serostatus. Background on the study: Of the healthy Belgian adults, nine or ten were CMV seropositive and 20 to 30 seronegative.

Single viable CD3+CD4+CD8-CD45RO+ cells were sorted as the memory CD4+ T cells. Losses at the gene ends were 4 bases for V and 7 bases for J; bases not matched to a gene: 11. Germline-derived CDR1 and CDR2 are SGHDT and YYEEEE. The CDR3 contains 15 residues. Using immunoSEQ multiplex PCR, the repertoire was profiled, and TCRdb retains in-frame clones only, with some absent. The table lists about 52,000 clones, roughly three quarters of them singletons. Study results and limitations: About 40% of the roughly 160 known CMV-associated TCRbeta sequences appeared in CD4+ memory.

Concerning this clone itself: Antigen unknown.

Sequenced material: memory CD4+ T cells from blood. The origin of this receptor is an adult in good health and CMV-seronegative. This sequence joins TRBV5-6 and TRBJ2-1, with 7 bases fitting TRBD1. DNA for the CDR3: TGTGCCAGCAGCCCGCTATCCCAGGGGGAAAATGAGCAGTTCTTC. This translates into CASSPLSQGENEQFF.